The entry below describes one T cell receptor beta chain. The data stem from a study of blood T cell repertoires in COVID-19. Only in-frame clones appear in the TCRdb table, and some are missing; sequencing was by immunoSEQ multiplex PCR. The table has 150,000 to 180,000 clones, over 70% seen once. This receptor was identified in a man aged 55 to 70 with acute or convalescent COVID-19. The sequencing sample was made of peripheral blood.

DNA of the CDR3: TGCGCCAGCAGCCCCGACGGGGACAGGGGGCGCCCGTCGGGAGGCTACACCTTC. Amino acid sequence: CASSPDGDRGRPSGGYTF. This chain connects TRBV5-1 to TRBJ1-2; TRBD1 matches at 12 bases. This CDR3 contains 18 residues. Trimming cost V 4 bases and J 8 bases; bases outside gene matches: 18. Germline loops: CDR1 SGHRS, CDR2 YFSETQ.